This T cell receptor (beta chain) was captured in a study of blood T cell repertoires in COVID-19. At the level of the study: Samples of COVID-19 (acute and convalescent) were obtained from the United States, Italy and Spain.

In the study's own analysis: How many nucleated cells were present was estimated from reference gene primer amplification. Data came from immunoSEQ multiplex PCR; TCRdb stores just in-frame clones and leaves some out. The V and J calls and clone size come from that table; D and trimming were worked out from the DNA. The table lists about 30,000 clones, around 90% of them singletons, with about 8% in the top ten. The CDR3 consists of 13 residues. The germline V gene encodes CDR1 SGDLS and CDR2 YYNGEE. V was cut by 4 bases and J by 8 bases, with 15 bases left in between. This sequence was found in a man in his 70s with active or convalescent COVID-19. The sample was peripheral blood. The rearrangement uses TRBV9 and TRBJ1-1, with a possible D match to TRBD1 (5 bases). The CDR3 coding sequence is TGTGCCAGCAGCCCCCGGGCGGGGCAGGAAGCTTTCTTT. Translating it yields CASSPRAGQEAFF.